This TCR beta chain derives from a study of blood T cell repertoires in COVID-19. Turning to the study itself: T cells, B-cell-depleted T cells, or PBMCs provided the cDNA or gDNA that served as material.

Original analysis: Estimated nucleated cell counts came from reference gene primer amplification. Measured with immunoSEQ multiplex PCR; TCRdb has only the in-frame clones, and not every one. Clone size and V and J calls were adopted from that table, with D and trimming inferred from the DNA. The data show around 270,000 clones, 85% to 90% seen once. Sequencing was done on a sample of peripheral blood. The TCR originated in a man aged 35-49 years with acute or convalescent COVID-19.

The CDR3 loop is CAWSSTGVLREQYF. CDR3 in DNA: TGTGCCTGGAGTTCGACAGGGGTCCTTCGGGAGCAGTACTTC. The chain employs TRBV30 and TRBJ2-7; 8 positions match TRBD1. The junction had 10 bases not matched to a gene; V was cut back by 2 bases and J by 7 bases. Germline CDR1 and CDR2: GTSNPN and SVGIG (reference sequence). The CDR3 is made up of 14 amino acids.